This paragraph covers one T cell receptor (beta chain) sequence. What antigen it recognizes has not been identified. No much larger clone exists at a distance of one base, and base qualities are not known. The cohort comprised around 700 healthy bone marrow donors. Cohort members were all nominally healthy when sampled, although unrecorded immune exposures were likely present. The donor tested CMV seronegative and was one of the 352 seronegative cohort members. A peripheral blood sample was provided by each donor, and peripheral blood mononuclear cells were used for TCR beta sequencing. The Qiagen DNeasy Blood Extraction Kit was used to extract genomic DNA from the blood cell samples. This entry is derived from a study of cytomegalovirus exposure and HLA in healthy donors (dated by TCRdb to 2016 to 2017). Regarding the study in general: According to an earlier analysis of a few hundred of the donors, roughly 180 million T cells yielded roughly 110 million unique TCR beta sequences and more than 250 Gb of sequence data. Approximately 330 gigabases of sequencing data and around 80 million unique TCR sequences made up an early release that covered nearly 650 HLA-typed donors. Of the approximately 400 genotyped donors, roughly 80% fell in the genetic ancestry cluster associated with self-reported Caucasian donors. The aim of the study was to test whether cataloging public T cell receptors could identify signatures of past pathogen exposure. The T cell repertoires of 666 subjects were profiled by immunosequencing and related to cytomegalovirus serostatus. A separate validation cohort of over 95 different subjects was used in addition to the approximately 700-subject first cohort. To predict cytomegalovirus infection status, the study combined high-throughput TCR immunosequencing, statistical association of individual TCRs with disease status, and machine learning. In a later analysis, previously published TCR beta repertoires from several hundred donors were re-analyzed and high-resolution HLA genotyping was added so that TCR occurrence patterns could be studied. In the later analysis, no new phenotypic data were used to find candidate immune exposures; instead, reliance was placed on TCR beta sequences and their occurrence across donors. In an earlier analysis of 587 of the donors, high-throughput TCR beta sequencing was used to judge whether each TCR beta V gene segment behaved as functional or pseudogenic. Alongside the repertoire data, information on donor age, sex, ethnicity and CMV serostatus was compiled. Genome-wide SNP genotypes for about 65% of the roughly 700 donors were used in a later genetic analysis, which treated that subset as a discovery cohort. All discovery cohort repertoires had been generated on a single sequencing platform. HLA typing covered class I and class II loci at four-digit resolution. Typing coverage varied by locus: about 620-630 donors for A, B, C, DRB1 and DQB1; approximately 500 for DQA1; 600 to 610 for DPA1; more than 450 for DPB1. Four to six DR-DQ haplotypes were handled as single units for association and clustering because linkage in the cohort was strong. Among some 410 genotyped donors of the cohort, an average of approximately 200,000 unique TCR beta nucleotide sequences was sequenced per donor, of which roughly 18% were non-productive.

CDR1 and CDR2 (MNHEY, SMNVEV) derive from the germline V gene (reference sequence). The CDR3 goes from the cysteine to the phenylalanine over 14 residues. Only the CDR3 region is kept as DNA, spanning 42 bases read in frame from base 1. Trimming at the junction amounts to 2 bases on V and 13 bases on J, and the germline ends lie 20 bases apart. Broad study findings and their caveats: In the study, about 150 TCR beta chains were listed as associated with cytomegalovirus. Cytomegalovirus status was reported to be diagnosed by the classifier with high specificity and sensitivity in both the original and validation cohorts. The authors suggested that the approach could potentially be extended to other disease states and immunological phenotypes. A later analysis found that most CMV-associated TCR beta chains appeared HLA-restricted, with HLA associations seemingly driven largely by CMV exposure. Roughly 15 rarely observed V segments, including chromosome 9 orphons, were excluded from the earlier analysis of some 590 of the donors because counts were too low. HLA typing was unavailable for some donors at each locus, so association tests used only the typed subset. A few of the identified cytomegalovirus-associated TCR beta chains were confirmed in vitro to be specific for cytomegalovirus antigens. The 87-base-pair reads could not distinguish some IMGT-functional V segments, including TRBV6-2 and TRBV6-3, so those segments were excluded. Sequencing depth was assumed to be roughly uniform across donors in the presence/absence analyses, though that assumption may not hold. Specific HLA alleles were associated with roughly 17,000 TCR beta sequences at a false discovery rate of 0.05 in a later analysis. A later genetic analysis associated a missense DCLRE1C variant with V-gene and J-gene trimming of TCR beta chains, and an independent cohort replicated the association. An earlier analysis of approximately 500 of the donors showed that most TCR beta V segments appeared in productive rearrangements either about 87% or about 30% of the time, which broadly matched IMGT annotations. Assigning TCR associations to individual alleles was difficult when HLA alleles, especially DR and DQ, strongly co-occurred. This cohort had only TCR beta chains sequenced, and the lack of alpha or paired-chain data limited which features could be detected. Across donors, most TCR sequences were observed very rarely, whereas some public TCRs were present in many individuals. A cluster of highly shared sequence variants was judged likely to be a technical artifact of the sequencing pipeline. Compared with equally common non-associated chains, HLA-associated TCR beta chains in a later analysis were more clonally expanded and had lower generation probabilities. In a later analysis, the rate of TCR association differed among HLA loci, with DRB1 alleles having the most associated TCRs and HLA-C alleles having the fewest. Linkage disequilibrium might explain the correlated functional status among segregating V segments, but an unknown experimental factor could not be excluded. A later genetic analysis reported fewer N-insertions in productive TCRs among donors in an Asian-associated ancestry cluster than the approximately 670-donor mean. A further reported finding was that TCR beta sequences accurately predicted the HLA-A and HLA-B alleles for most subjects in the first cohort. Several of the top co-occurrence clusters appeared to be linked to parvovirus B19, influenza, CMV and Epstein-Barr virus, according to a later analysis. The only immune exposure information available for the cohort was CMV serostatus.

The library was made by the immunoSEQ multiplex PCR assay. For the multiplex PCR, a mixture combining 60 forward primers for TCR Vbeta segments and 13 reverse primers for TCR Jbeta segments was used. The CDR3 region of rearranged TCR beta genes was amplified from genomic DNA by a multiplex PCR assay. The Illumina HiSeq System was used to sequence the amplified TCR beta libraries as 87-base-pair reads. The paper's data handling went like this. A later analysis counted 65 million to 90 million unique TCR beta chains across the 640 or so repertoires, and approximately 11 million of these chains were shared by at least two donors. To remove PCR and sequencing errors, raw reads were error-corrected and collapsed into unique sequences using a nearest-neighbor algorithm that merged closely related sequences. V, D and J gene segments were assigned by aligning CDR3 sequences to IMGT reference sequences. For a sequence to be retained, at least a six-nucleotide match to both a V gene segment and a J gene segment was required. A rearrangement counted as productive if the CDR3 had no stop codons and remained in frame with V and J, and every other rearrangement counted as non-productive. CDR3 was defined by IMGT convention, running from the second conserved V-encoded cysteine to the conserved J-encoded phenylalanine. The earlier analysis of 500 to 750 of the donors excluded any sequence lacking an unambiguous match to a single V gene segment. In an earlier analysis of approximately 500 of the donors, a V segment was called functional when productive rearrangements were above 56.7%, and segregating when the standard deviation between donors exceeded 5%. To diagnose cytomegalovirus status from the catalog of TCR beta chain sequences, a statistical classification framework was built. In a later analysis, TCR nucleotide sequences were compared against IMGT/GENE-DB human TR gene sequences so that V and J genes could be assigned. A later analysis assigned CDR3 sequences and most-parsimonious VDJ recombination scenarios with the TCRdist pipeline. In a later analysis, each TCR beta chain was defined by its CDR3 amino acid sequence together with its V-gene family, and reads lacking a unique V-gene family were excluded. In a later analysis, around 600 highly shared, low-generation-probability nucleotide sequences were removed to address suspected cross-contamination and a sequencing artifact. In a later analysis, a clonal expansion index was calculated for each public chain from normalized within-repertoire ranks of inferred template counts. A later analysis computed generation probabilities with a VDJ recombination model fitted to out-of-frame rearrangements, and checked the results against IGoR. In a later analysis, hypergeometric tests were used to score TCR-TCR, TCR-HLA and TCR-CMV co-occurrence, with a repertoire-size bias correction applied to TCR pairs. A later analysis estimated false discovery rates by permuting HLA or CMV assignments 20 times. In a later analysis, co-occurring TCRs were grouped using DBSCAN, with TCRdist sequence similarity added in when clustering inside HLA-allele-positive subsets. Repertoires with fewer than 30,000 or more than 120,000 public chains, plus five repertoires with anomalous nucleotide sharing, were excluded from co-occurrence clustering. TCRdb retrieved this table from immuneACCESS and kept in-frame rearrangements only. Not all clones are present; in checked studies, unresolved V genes account for under half, and no reason is known for the remainder. V, J and clone size derive from that table, while D and trimming were established from the DNA sequence. The sample has approximately 170,000 clones on record, about 79% of them singletons. Approximately 2.4% of the sample is in the top ten clones.

This receptor was taken from a woman between 50 and 59 years old in good health and CMV-seronegative. Input material: PBMCs. The sequence is built from TRBV27 and TRBJ1-1; the D gene is perhaps TRBD1, from 5 matching bases. The CDR3 corresponds to CASSLSQGVGNGFF. The nucleotides are TGTGCCAGCAGTTTAAGTCAGGGTGTAGGAAATGGTTTCTTT.